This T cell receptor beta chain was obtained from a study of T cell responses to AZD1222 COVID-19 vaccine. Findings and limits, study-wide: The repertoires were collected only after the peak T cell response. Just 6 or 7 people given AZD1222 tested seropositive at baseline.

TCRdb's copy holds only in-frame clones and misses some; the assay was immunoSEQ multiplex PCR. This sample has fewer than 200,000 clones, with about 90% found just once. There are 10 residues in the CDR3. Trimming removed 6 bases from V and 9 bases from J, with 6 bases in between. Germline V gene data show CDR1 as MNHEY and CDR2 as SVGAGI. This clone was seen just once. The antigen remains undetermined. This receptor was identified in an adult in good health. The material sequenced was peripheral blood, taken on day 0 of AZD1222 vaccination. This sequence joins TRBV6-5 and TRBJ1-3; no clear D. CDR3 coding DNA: TGTGCCAGCAGGGACGGCACCATATATTTT. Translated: CASRDGTIYF.